What follows is one TCR beta chain and its context. Its antigen is still unknown. Per-base quality was not reported, and no clone a single base away is much larger than it. Using the deep immunoSEQ assay, TCR CDR3 regions were amplified from genomic DNA by multiplex PCR. For each cell subset, the extracted genomic DNA was distributed evenly across all wells of several immunoSEQ 96-well plates, and each plate served as one replicate. For sorted subsets, 200 to 250 ng of genomic DNA, equivalent to 30,000 or so T cell genomes, went into each replicate PCR. The purified libraries were quantified using a Qubit 3.0 fluorometer, sized with a Bioanalyzer 2100, and then quantified again using the KAPA Library Quantification kit. Each immunoSEQ 96-well plate was sequenced on its own single-read 150-cycle Illumina NextSeq 550 flow cell. Regarding the original processing steps: The immunoSEQ output contained only junctional sequences without quality scores, so filtering could not match that applied to full-length reads. To assign V/J genes and CDR3, sequences were annotated using PyIR, a Python wrapper for IgBLAST v1.9, with IMGT germline references. Any read was removed if the V/J assignment was weak (E-value above 1e-6), the CDR3 was missing, or the read contained stop codons, out-of-frame junctions, or ambiguous translated residues. V3J clonotypes were defined as sequences sharing an identical inferred V gene, J gene, and CDR3 amino acid sequence. To compute the percentage overlap between repertoires, the number of shared unique clonotypes was divided by the size of the smaller repertoire. Repertoire richness was assessed with RTK rarefaction, the Chao1 estimator, and Recon v2.1 estimates of unobserved clonotypes. OLGA was used to compute generation probabilities for all TCRbeta clonotypes that the gDNA method yielded from a handful of donors. TCRdb re-hosts the immuneACCESS table, in-frame sequences only. Its copies lack some clones; in the studies checked, an unresolved V gene accounts for under half of them, and the cause for the rest is not known. That table gives V, J and clone size, and the DNA gave D and trimming. A total of 2 million to 3 million clones appear in this sample, approximately 90% of them only once. The ten largest account for about 0.13% of the sample.

The data were taken from a study of shared clonotypes between healthy human individuals (dated by TCRdb to 2018 to 2020). Notes on the research overall: The cohort included a few men and a couple of women between 18 and 49 years of age. Between about 0.9 and 8.9 billion PBMCs per donor were obtained by leukapheresis. For each donor, CD4 naive and CD4 memory were each given three plates, CD8 naive was given two plates, and CD8 memory was given one plate. To increase sequencing depth and limit assay-specific biases, different laboratories used diverse techniques to prepare libraries and sequence TCR repertoires. To estimate repertoire size and how much clonotype sharing occurs between individuals, the study deeply sequenced the blood TCR repertoires of 4 to 6 healthy adults.

Overall results and qualifications from the work: Compared with non-shared clonotypes, the clonotypes found in all four sorted-subset donors had higher generation probabilities. Even with the large sequencing depth, rarefaction of the sorted-subset datasets indicated that sequencing was incomplete. Sampling was restricted to blood, and TCR repertoires in tissue are likely to differ from TCR repertoires in blood. Naive subsets generally had larger estimated clonotype richness than memory subsets did. Based on pairwise subsampling, the degree of clonotype sharing among donors was expected to be affected by sequencing depth. Sharing across four donors was observed for approximately 5% of naive CD4, 3% to 4% of naive CD8, roughly 2.3% of memory CD4, and around 0.42% of memory CD8 clonotypes. The small number of donors limited the genetic and exposure-history diversity represented.

Donors were healthy HIV-negative adults with no recently reported acute infections or vaccinations. Every donor was a Caucasian adult residing in Nashville, Tennessee, USA. CD4+ T cells were enriched through magnetic negative selection, after which naive cells were positively selected on CD45RA and the remaining negative fraction served as the memory subset. Blood was obtained by leukapheresis, after which PBMCs were separated by Ficoll-Histopaque density gradient centrifugation and cryopreserved in liquid nitrogen vapor phase. Analytical flow cytometry was used to check the purity and quantity of each magnetically sorted T cell population. Genomic DNA was isolated from every sorted fraction and measured by UV absorbance on a Nanodrop 2000c. The cysteine opens and the phenylalanine closes a CDR3 of 16 amino acids. Just CDR3 DNA is preserved here, 48 bases in frame from base 1. For CDR1 and CDR2, the germline V gene (reference sequence) lists SGHKS and YYEKEE. From V the trimming removes 0 bases and from J it removes 3 bases, while the gene matches leave 3 bases of the junction unaccounted for.

This receptor was identified in a man aged 18 to 30 in good health. The sample consisted of naive CD4+ T cells sorted from blood. Read against the paper, the sample's cell subset or site label means: CD45RA+ positively selected. The chain is encoded by TRBV5-5 joined to TRBJ1-4, and TRBD1 matches 9 of the central bases. The CDR3 region: CASSLAGQGSNEKLFF. The DNA is as follows: TGTGCCAGCAGCTTGGCAGGACAGGGGTCTAATGAAAAACTGTTTTTT.